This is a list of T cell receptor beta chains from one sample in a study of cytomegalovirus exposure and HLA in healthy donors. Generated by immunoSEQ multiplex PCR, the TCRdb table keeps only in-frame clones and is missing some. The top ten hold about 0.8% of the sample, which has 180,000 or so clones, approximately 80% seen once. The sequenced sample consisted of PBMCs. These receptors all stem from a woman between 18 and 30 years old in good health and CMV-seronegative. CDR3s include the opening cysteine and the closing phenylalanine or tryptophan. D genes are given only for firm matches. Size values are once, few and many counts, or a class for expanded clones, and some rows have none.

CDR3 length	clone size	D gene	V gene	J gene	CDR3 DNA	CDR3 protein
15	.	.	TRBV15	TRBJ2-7	TGTGCCACCAGCAGGTTCGAGGGTATAGCCAACGAGCAGTACTTC	CATSRFEGIANEQYF
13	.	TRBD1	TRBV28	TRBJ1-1	TGTGCCAGCAAGGACAGGGTGGGAACTGAAGCTTTCTTT	CASKDRVGTEAFF
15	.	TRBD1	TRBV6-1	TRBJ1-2	TGTGCCAGCAGGGTACCAGGGGGCAAGGGCTATGGCTACACCTTC	CASRVPGGKGYGYTF
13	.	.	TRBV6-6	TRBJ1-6	TGTGCCAGCCGGCCTAACGAGGATTCACCCCTCCACTTT	CASRPNEDSPLHF
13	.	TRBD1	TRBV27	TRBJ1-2	TGTGCCAGCAGTTTGCAGGGGGCAGGGGGCTACACCTTC	CASSLQGAGGYTF
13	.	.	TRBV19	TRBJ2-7	TGTGCCAGTAGTGCAAGCCAGGCTTACGAGCAGTACTTC	CASSASQAYEQYF
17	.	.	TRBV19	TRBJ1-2	TGTGCCAGTACGAAGACTACTATTACCAAGGGTTCCTATGGCTACACCTTC	CASTKTTITKGSYGYTF
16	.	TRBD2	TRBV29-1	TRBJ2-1	TGCAGCGTTACGGGACTAGCGGGAGGGCGATACAATGAGCAGTTCTTC	CSVTGLAGGRYNEQFF
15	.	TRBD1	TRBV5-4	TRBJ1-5	TGTGCCAGCAGCTTGGCCGGGACAGGCGGTCGACCCCAGCATTTT	CASSLAGTGGRPQHF
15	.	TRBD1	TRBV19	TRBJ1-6	TGTGCCAGTAGGACCGGGACAGGGGGGAATTCACCCCTCCACTTT	CASRTGTGGNSPLHF
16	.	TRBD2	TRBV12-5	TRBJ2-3	TGTGCTAGTGGTTTGGTACTAGGGAGGGCCAAAGATACGCAGTATTTT	CASGLVLGRAKDTQYF
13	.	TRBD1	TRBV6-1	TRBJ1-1	TGTGCCAGCAGCCCCCCAGGGGGAACTGAAGCTTTCTTT	CASSPPGGTEAFF
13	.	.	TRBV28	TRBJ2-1	TGTGCCAGCAGGGGGCAGACCTACAATGAGCAGTTCTTC	CASRGQTYNEQFF
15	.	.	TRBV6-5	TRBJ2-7	TGTGCCAGCAGCGCCAGGGACTTGGTGGTCTACGAGCAGTACTTC	CASSARDLVVYEQYF
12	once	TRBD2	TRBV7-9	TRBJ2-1	TGTGCCAGCAGTCCTAGCGGGAAGGAGCAGTTCTTC	CASSPSGKEQFF
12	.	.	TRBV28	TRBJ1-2	TGTGCCAGCAGTTCGGTCAACTATGGCTACACCTTC	CASSSVNYGYTF
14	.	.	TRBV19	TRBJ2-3	TGTGCCAGTAGTATCCGGCGGAGCACAGATACGCAGTATTTT	CASSIRRSTDTQYF
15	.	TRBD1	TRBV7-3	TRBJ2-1	TGTGCCAGCAGTCACACGGCTGGGACAGCCGATGAGCAGTTCTTC	CASSHTAGTADEQFF
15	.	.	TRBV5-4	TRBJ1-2	TGTGCCAGCAGCACCCCGACAGTCAACTTCTATGGCTACACCTTC	CASSTPTVNFYGYTF
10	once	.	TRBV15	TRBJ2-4	TGTGCGTCCTCTCCCCCCTGTCAGTACTTC	CASSPPCQYF
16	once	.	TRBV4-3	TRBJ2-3	TGCGCCAGCAGCCAAGATTACCGGGGAAGCACAGATACGCAGTATTTT	CASSQDYRGSTDTQYF
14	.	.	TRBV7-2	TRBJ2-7	TGTGCCAGCAGCTTAGGTCTAGTCCCCTACGAGCAGTACTTC	CASSLGLVPYEQYF
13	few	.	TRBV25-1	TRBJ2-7	TGTGCCAGCACTAGCGTTACCTCCTACGAGCAGTACTTC	CASTSVTSYEQYF
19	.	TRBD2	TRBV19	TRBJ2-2	TGTGCCAGTAGTATTGAGCTTAGCGGGAGGCCCCGGAACACCGGGGAGCTGTTTTTT	CASSIELSGRPRNTGELFF
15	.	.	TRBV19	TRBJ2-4	TGTGCCTCGGGGAGTCCGGACCCAGTCAAAAACATTCAGTACTTC	CASGSPDPVKNIQYF
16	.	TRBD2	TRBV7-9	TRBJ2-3	TGTGCCAGCAGCTTAATTCGGCGGGAGGGCGCAGATACGCAGTATTTT	CASSLIRREGADTQYF
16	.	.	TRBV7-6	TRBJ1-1	TGTGCCAGCAGCTTAAAAGGGGTGGCGATGAACACTGAAGCTTTCTTT	CASSLKGVAMNTEAFF
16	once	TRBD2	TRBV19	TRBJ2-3	TGTGCCAGTAGTATCTTGCTAGCGGGAGGCACAGATACGCAGTATTTT	CASSILLAGGTDTQYF
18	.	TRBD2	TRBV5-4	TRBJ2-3	TGTGCCAGCAGCATCACCCTCCTAGCGGGAGGTATCGGAGATACGCAGTATTTT	CASSITLLAGGIGDTQYF
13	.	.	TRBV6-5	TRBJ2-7	TGTGCCAGCAGTTATATACAGGGCTACGAGCAGTACTTC	CASSYIQGYEQYF
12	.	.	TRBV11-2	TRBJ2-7	TGTGCCAGCACCCCCTGGGGAGGCGAGCAGTACTTC	CASTPWGGEQYF
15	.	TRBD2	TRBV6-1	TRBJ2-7	TGTGCCAGCAGTGGAAGTAGCGGGAGCTCCTACGAGCAGTACTTC	CASSGSSGSSYEQYF
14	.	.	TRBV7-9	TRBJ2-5	TGTGCCAGCAGCCTGGAGGGTGGATTAGGAACCCAGTACTTC	CASSLEGGLGTQYF
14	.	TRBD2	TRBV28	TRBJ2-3	TGTGCCACTGGGAGTAGCGGGATGGTCGGTACGCAGTATTTT	CATGSSGMVGTQYF
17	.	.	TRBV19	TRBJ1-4	TGTGCCAGTATTCCCACCGGGACACCACACGGGAATGAAAAACTGTTTTTT	CASIPTGTPHGNEKLFF
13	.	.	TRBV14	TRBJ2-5	TGTGCCAGCAGCCAAGCGGGGGTACAGACCCAGTACTTC	CASSQAGVQTQYF
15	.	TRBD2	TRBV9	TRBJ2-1	TGTGCCAGCACCACCGCGGCGGGGGGCCACAATGAGCAGTTCTTC	CASTTAAGGHNEQFF
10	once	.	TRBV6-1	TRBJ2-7	TGTGCCAGCAGTGATTACGAGCAGTACTTC	CASSDYEQYF
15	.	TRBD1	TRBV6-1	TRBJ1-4	TGTGCCAGCAGTGAAGTCCGACAGGGTTGGGAAAAACTGTTTTTT	CASSEVRQGWEKLFF
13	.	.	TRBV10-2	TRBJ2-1	TGCGCCAGCAGTCTGGGCAGCATCAATGAGCAGTTCTTC	CASSLGSINEQFF
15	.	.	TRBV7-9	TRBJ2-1	TGTGCCAGCAGCTCCGTGTTCGGGGCCTACAATGAGCAGTTCTTC	CASSSVFGAYNEQFF
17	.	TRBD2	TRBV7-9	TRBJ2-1	TGTTCCAGCAGTTCCGGGACTAGCGGGAGACGCTACAATGAGCAGTTCTTC	CSSSSGTSGRRYNEQFF
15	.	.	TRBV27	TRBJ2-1	TGTGCCAGCAGTTTAGGGTCTAGTCGCGTCTCCGAGCAGTTCTTC	CASSLGSSRVSEQFF
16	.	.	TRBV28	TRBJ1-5	TGTGCCAGCACACCGAGGGGGGGCTCGGGCAATCAGCCCCAGCATTTT	CASTPRGGSGNQPQHF
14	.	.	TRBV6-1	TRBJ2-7	TGTGCCAGCACTGCGACTAGGGAAATCTACGAGCAGTACTTC	CASTATREIYEQYF
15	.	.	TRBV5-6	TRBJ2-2	TGTGCCAGCAGCAACGTACGCCGGAGCACCGGGGAGCTGTTTTTT	CASSNVRRSTGELFF